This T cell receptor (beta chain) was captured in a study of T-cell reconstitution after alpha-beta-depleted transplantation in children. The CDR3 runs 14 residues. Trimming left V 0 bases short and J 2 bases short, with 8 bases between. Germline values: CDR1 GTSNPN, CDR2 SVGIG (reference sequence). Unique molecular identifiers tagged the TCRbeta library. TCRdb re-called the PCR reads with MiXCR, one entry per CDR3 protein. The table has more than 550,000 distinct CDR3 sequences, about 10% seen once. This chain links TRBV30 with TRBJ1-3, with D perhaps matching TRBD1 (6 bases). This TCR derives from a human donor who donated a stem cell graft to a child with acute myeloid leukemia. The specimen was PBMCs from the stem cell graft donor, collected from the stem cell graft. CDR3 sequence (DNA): TGTGCCTGGAGTGTACAGGGAACTGGAAACACCATATATTTT. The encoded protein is CAWSVQGTGNTIYF.